One sample yielded the 10 T cell receptor delta chains listed below, sequenced in a study of gamma-delta T cells after stem cell transplantation. TCRdb called clones from the RT-PCR reads again using CATT. The sample includes dozens of delta-chain clones. The sequencing sample was made of gamma-delta T cells. The receptors were gathered from a human donor. It is not recorded whose cells these are; they may come from a transplant donor. This table probably holds off-target reads from a library built for another chain.

This clone was found a few times. The chain is built from TRDV1 and TRDJ1, with TRDD2 as a possible D gene (6 bases). V was clipped by 1 base and J by 0 bases, with 27 bases between them. This CDR3 region has 21 residues. The germline V gene encodes CDR1 TSWWSYY and CDR2 QGS. For the CDR3, the DNA is TGTGCTCTTGGGGAACAGCGGGCCATTCCCTTCCAGGGATCCTACACCGATAAACTCATCTTT. Protein sequence: CALGEQRAIPFQGSYTDKLIF.

This clone was seen a handful of times. The rearrangement links TRDV1 to TRDJ1; unclear D gene. CDR3 length: 15 residues. From germline, CDR1 is TSWWSYY and CDR2 QGS. Deletions cut 1 base from V and 3 bases from J, with 12 bases between. The CDR3 protein is CALGEHLRHPDKLIF. The CDR3 DNA reads TGTGCTCTTGGGGAACACCTCCGCCACCCCGATAAACTCATCTTT.

The rearrangement joins TRDV3 to TRDJ1, with a tentative D call TRDD3 (5 bases). Germline CDR1 is TVYSNPD and CDR2 is GDNSRS (reference sequence). CDR3 size: 13 residues. V lost 3 bases, J lost 0 bases, and 11 bases lay in between. In DNA form, the CDR3 reads TGTGCCTTAGGGGGTCCGTACACCGATAAACTCATCTTT. Its protein is CALGGPYTDKLIF.

The J gene is TRDJ1, the V gene TRDV2; 9 bases are a match to TRDD3. The CDR3 consists of 23 residues. Per germline, CDR1 GEAIGNYY and CDR2 EKD. Unmatched junction bases numbered 27, after V lost 2 bases and J lost 0 bases. The CDR3 DNA sequence: TGTGCCTGTGACAAGGGCCCCGTTCGTGGGGGAGCTGGGGGATTGATGTACACCGATAAACTCATCTTT. Translation: CACDKGPVRGGAGGLMYTDKLIF.

The gene calls are TRDV2 and TRDJ3; perhaps TRDD3 as D (5 bases). Trimming pared 3 bases from V and 2 bases from J, leaving 7 bases between. CDR1 GEAIGNYY and CDR2 EKD come from the germline V gene. This CDR3 comprises 15 residues. This CDR3 is CACDGMAWDTRQMFF. The DNA for the CDR3 is TGTGCCTGTGACGGGATGGCCTGGGACACCCGACAGATGTTTTTC.

Only a few counts were recorded for this clone. The chain recombines TRDV2 with TRDJ3, with 12 bases aligning to TRDD3. J was trimmed by 1 base and V by 2 bases; bases with no gene match: 2. CDR3 length: 18 amino acids. CDR1 is GEAIGNYY, CDR2 EKD, per germline. The CDR3 is CACDILGDTSWDTRQMFF. The CDR3 DNA follows: TGTGCCTGTGACATACTGGGGGATACATCCTGGGACACCCGACAGATGTTTTTC.

Only a few counts were recorded for this clone. V usage is TRDV1 and J usage is TRDJ1, with a tentative D call TRDD3 (10 bases). The V end lost 8 bases, the J end lost 0 bases, and 31 bases lay between the germline ends. Germline V gene data show CDR1 as TSWWSYY and CDR2 as QGS. The CDR3 is 20 amino acids. The CDR3 DNA sequence: TGTGCTCTTTCACGGCCTTCCTACGTGCTGGGGGATAGGTACACCGATAAACTCATCTTT. Amino acid sequence: CALSRPSYVLGDRYTDKLIF.

V is TRDV2 and J is TRDJ3, with D tentatively TRDD3 (6 bases). CDR1 is GEAIGNYY, CDR2 EKD, per germline. The V end lost 0 bases, the J end lost 2 bases, and 13 bases lay between the germline ends. This CDR3 is 18 amino acids long. The CDR3 DNA follows: TGTGCCTGTGACACCGGAAGATACGACCCCTGGGACACCCGACAGATGTTTTTC. This encodes CACDTGRYDPWDTRQMFF.

This chain links TRDV2 with TRDJ1; 8 nucleotides match TRDD3. The CDR3 is made up of 13 amino acids. V dropped 0 bases and J dropped 4; count of bases not matched to a gene: 0. Germline V gene data show CDR1 as GEAIGNYY and CDR2 as EKD. The DNA of the CDR3 is TGTGCCTGTGACACCTGGGGGATCGATAAACTCATCTTT. This encodes CACDTWGIDKLIF.

V gene TRDV1 combines with J gene TRDJ1; 8 bases agree with TRDD3. The V segment lost 5 bases and the J segment 1 base; nucleotides outside the gene matches: 30. Germline-derived CDR1 and CDR2 are TSWWSYY and QGS. This CDR3 is 23 amino acids long. CDR3 bases: TGTGCTCTTGGGATTCATCCGTTTTCCCGTTCGACTGGGGGCTTGGGAGGCACCGATAAACTCATCTTT. It specifies CALGIHPFSRSTGGLGGTDKLIF.